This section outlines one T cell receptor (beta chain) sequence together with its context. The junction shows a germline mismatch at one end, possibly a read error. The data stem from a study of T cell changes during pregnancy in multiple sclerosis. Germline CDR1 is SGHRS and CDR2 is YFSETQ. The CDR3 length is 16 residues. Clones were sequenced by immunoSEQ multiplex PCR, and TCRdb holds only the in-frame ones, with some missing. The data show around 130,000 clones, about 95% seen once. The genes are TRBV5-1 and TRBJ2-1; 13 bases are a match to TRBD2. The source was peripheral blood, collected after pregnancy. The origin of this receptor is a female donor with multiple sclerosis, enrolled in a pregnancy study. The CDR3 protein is CASRLAGTSGNNEQFF. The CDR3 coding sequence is TGCGCCAGCCGCTTAGCGGGGACTAGCGGGAACAATGAGCAGTTCTTC.